A selection of T cell receptor beta chains follows, all from one sample in a study of blood T cell repertoires in COVID-19. Profiled with immunoSEQ multiplex PCR; TCRdb holds only in-frame clones, not every one. The table includes approximately 80,000 clones, 88% detected once. Sample: peripheral blood. The source is a human donor in a cohort sampled during active COVID-19. The CDR3 runs from the conserved cysteine through the conserved F or W. A D gene is named only where the DNA matches it firmly. A clone size is listed for some rows: how often the clone was seen (once, few, many), or a class if it is expanded.

size	D	V	J	DNA	CDR3
-	-	TRBV7-6	TRBJ2-7	TGTGCCAGCAGCTTAGGGGTGGCGGCGAACTCCTACGAGCAGTACTTC	CASSLGVAANSYEQYF
-	TRBD1	TRBV2	TRBJ1-4	TGTGCCAGCACCGACAGGGGGCAGTCTAATGAAAAACTGTTTTTT	CASTDRGQSNEKLFF
-	TRBD1	TRBV19	TRBJ2-1	TGTGCCAGTAGACGAAATCCGGGACAGGGGGCAAACAATGAGCAGTTCTTC	CASRRNPGQGANNEQFF
-	-	TRBV10-3	TRBJ2-2	TGTGCCATCAGACCGGGTCCAAACACCGGGGAGCTGTTTTTT	CAIRPGPNTGELFF
few	TRBD2	TRBV2	TRBJ2-2	TGTGCCAGCGTTCGCGCACTAGCGGGAGTAGGGAACACCGGGGAGCTGTTTTTT	CASVRALAGVGNTGELFF
-	TRBD1	TRBV18	TRBJ2-2	TGTGCCAGCTCACCACCCGGACAGGCCCTGAACACCGGGGAGCTGTTTTTT	CASSPPGQALNTGELFF
once	-	TRBV5-1	TRBJ2-1	TGCGCCAGCAGCTTGGTGGCTAGCTTACCAGGTGAGCAGTTCTTC	CASSLVASLPGEQFF
-	TRBD1	TRBV5-1	TRBJ2-1	TGCGCCAGCAGCTACTCTCAACAGGGGAATGAGCAGTTCTTC	CASSYSQQGNEQFF
-	TRBD1	TRBV14	TRBJ2-2	TGTGCCAGCAGCCTCCCAATGGGACAGGGAGGCACCGGGGAGCTGTTTTTT	CASSLPMGQGGTGELFF
-	-	TRBV11-2	TRBJ2-7	TGTGCCAGCAGCTTAGTAGAGTTCGGCGAGCAGTACTTC	CASSLVEFGEQYF
few	-	TRBV7-2	TRBJ1-6	TGTGCCAGCAGAGTGGACAGTAATTCACCCCTCCACTTT	CASRVDSNSPLHF
-	TRBD2	TRBV6-2/TRBV6-3	TRBJ2-3	TGTGCCAGCAGTTGGGGTGTCACTAGCGGGGGTACAGATACGCAGTATTTT	CASSWGVTSGGTDTQYF
-	-	TRBV11-3	TRBJ2-3	TGTGCCAGCACATTAGGGGGGGCCGGCACAGATACGCAGTATTTT	CASTLGGAGTDTQYF
few	TRBD1	TRBV30	TRBJ2-6	TGTGCCTGGAGTGGACAGGGGGTACGTGGGGCCAACGTCCTGACTTTC	CAWSGQGVRGANVLTF
-	TRBD1	TRBV3-1/TRBV3-2	TRBJ2-5	TGTGCCAGCAGCCGATTTCGACAGGGCCAAGAGACCCAGTACTTC	CASSRFRQGQETQYF
once	-	TRBV10-3	TRBJ2-5	TGTGCCATCAGTGACAACAGGGATTTGGGGGAGACCCAGTACTTC	CAISDNRDLGETQYF
-	-	TRBV11-3	TRBJ1-1	TGTGCCAGCAGCTCTGTACGGGGGAACACTGAAGCTTTCTTT	CASSSVRGNTEAFF
-	-	TRBV5-5	TRBJ1-3	TGTGCCAGCAGCCTAGTGAGCTCTGGAAACACCATATATTTT	CASSLVSSGNTIYF